One sample yielded the 18 T cell receptor beta chains listed below, sequenced in a study of blood T cell repertoires in COVID-19. Sequencing used immunoSEQ multiplex PCR; TCRdb keeps in-frame clones, though not all of them. Found here are 250,000 to 300,000 clones, approximately 83% of them singletons; the top ten hold roughly 3.1%. The specimen sequenced was PBMCs or T cells enriched from blood (not recorded which). The source of these receptors is a man between 50 and 59 years old who had recovered from COVID-19.

V and J are TRBV19 and TRBJ2-1; 9 nucleotides align to TRBD2. The CDR3 spans 15 residues. The ends lost 2 bases at V and 5 bases at J; junction bases unmatched: 4. CDR1 and CDR2 from the germline V gene are LNHDA and SQIVND (reference sequence). The DNA of the CDR3 is TGTGCCAGTAGTATATCCCTAGCGGGAAACAATGAGCAGTTCTTC. This gives the protein CASSISLAGNNEQFF.

V usage is TRBV9 and J usage is TRBJ2-2; 7 bases align to TRBD2. From germline, CDR1 is SGDLS and CDR2 YYNGEE. The CDR3 loop spans 16 amino acids. Germline trimming cut 2 bases from V and 1 base from J; bases unmatched to any gene: 5. The CDR3 loop reads CASSVRWGGNTGELFF. DNA of the CDR3: TGTGCCAGCAGCGTCCGGTGGGGGGGGAACACCGGGGAGCTGTTTTTT.

V gene TRBV11-3 combines with J gene TRBJ2-2; 8 positions match TRBD2. Germline values: CDR1 SGHNT, CDR2 YENEEA. The CDR3 has 16 amino acids. V dropped 5 bases and J dropped 6; count of bases not matched to a gene: 11. This CDR3 reads CASSPTLAGLAGELFF. The CDR3 DNA reads TGTGCCAGCAGCCCTACTCTAGCGGGTCTCGCCGGGGAGCTGTTTTTT.

The V and J genes are TRBV12-3 or TRBV12-4 and TRBJ1-1; weak D call: TRBD1 (5 bases). CDR3 length equals 12 residues. Trimming took off 6 bases at V and 5 bases at J, with 10 bases between the two ends. CDR3 sequence: CASRRGGTEAFF. CDR3 nucleotide sequence: TGTGCCAGCAGGCGGGGGGGGACTGAAGCTTTCTTT.

The rearrangement joins TRBV19 to TRBJ1-1, with a weak D call TRBD1 (6 bases). This CDR3 spans 19 amino acids. CDR1 and CDR2 (germline): LNHDA, SQIVND (reference sequence). With 5 bases removed from V and 1 base from J, the gap between germline ends came to 26 bases. CDR3 sequence reads: CASSPQRFLPGHRNTEAFF. CDR3 nucleotide sequence: TGTGCCAGTAGTCCACAGAGGTTCCTCCCGGGACACCGGAACACTGAAGCTTTCTTT.

The J gene is TRBJ1-6, the V gene TRBV6-2 or TRBV6-3, with D possibly matching TRBD1 (6 bases). The ends were cut back, 5 bases at V and 9 bases at J, with 14 bases in the middle. The CDR3 runs to 14 residues. Germline V CDR1 and CDR2: MNHEY, SVGEGT. CDR3: CASSRQGLASPLHF. CDR3 nucleotides: TGTGCCAGCAGTAGGCAGGGGTTGGCTTCACCCCTCCACTTT.

This chain links TRBV27 with TRBJ1-5; weak D call: TRBD1 (5 bases). Germline CDR1 and CDR2: MNHEY and SMNVEV (reference sequence). V gave up 4 bases and J gave up 6 bases, with 7 bases separating them. The CDR3 totals 12 residues. CDR3 protein: CASSSGFQPQHF. The CDR3 region has the DNA TGTGCCAGCAGTTCAGGGTTTCAGCCCCAGCATTTT.

The chain combines TRBV18 with TRBJ1-2, with 9 bases aligning to TRBD1. V lost 3 bases to trimming and J lost 4 bases; unmatched junction nucleotides: 3. CDR1 is KGHSH, CDR2 LQKENI, per germline. The CDR3 extends over 14 amino acids. CDR3 in amino acids: CASSPSGQGYGYTF. For the CDR3, the DNA is TGTGCCAGCTCACCCTCGGGACAGGGCTATGGCTACACCTTC. Filled out from reference TRBV18 and TRBJ1-2, the complete variable domain reads NAGVMQNPRHLVRRRGQEARLRCSPMKGHSHVYWYRQLPEEGLKFMVYLQKENIIDESGMPKERFSAEFPKEGPSILRIQQVVRGDSAAYFCASSPSGQGYGYTFGSGTRLTVV.

This chain joins TRBV7-2 and TRBJ2-1, with 10 bases that match TRBD2. V dropped 5 bases and J dropped 9; count of bases not matched to a gene: 1. Looked up from germline, CDR1 is SGHTA and CDR2 is FQGNSA. The CDR3 runs to 12 residues. DNA for the CDR3: TGTGCCAGCAGCCGACTAGCGGGTGAGCAGTTCTTC. Its translation: CASSRLAGEQFF.

This clone was counted once. CDR3 coding DNA: TGTGCCAGCAGCTTAGTAGGCCCTAGCGGGGGGGCCTCATCTTCGGGGACCCAGTACTTC. Its protein is CASSLVGPSGGASSSGTQYF. This chain connects TRBV7-8 to TRBJ2-5, with TRBD2 matching over 12 bases. CDR1 is SGHVS, CDR2 FQNEAQ, per germline. The ends lost 1 base at V and 7 bases at J; junction bases unmatched: 19. CDR3 size: 20 residues.

This clone is a singleton in its sample. This chain links TRBV2 with TRBJ2-7; D may be TRBD2 (6 bases). In germline, CDR1 is SNHLY, CDR2 FYNNEI. The CDR3 is made up of 15 amino acids. The V gene lost 7 bases and the J gene lost 3 bases, with 19 bases spanning the gap. The CDR3 region is CASTGTRDVSYEQYF. CDR3 coding DNA: TGTGCCAGCACCGGGACTCGAGACGTTAGCTACGAGCAGTACTTC.

J is TRBJ1-2 and V is TRBV3-1 (or the pseudogene TRBV3-2), with TRBD1 matching over 7 bases. This CDR3 comprises 16 residues. In germline, CDR1 is LGHDT, CDR2 YNNKEL (reference sequence). Trimming cost V 8 bases and J 6 bases; bases outside gene matches: 18. CDR3 protein: CASSHRTDRPENGYTF. CDR3 in DNA: TGTGCCAGCTCACACCGGACGGACAGGCCGGAAAATGGCTACACCTTC.

The V call is TRBV5-8, the J call TRBJ1-2; the D is unclear. The germline V gene encodes CDR1 SGHTS and CDR2 YDEGEE. The CDR3 has 13 residues. V lost 6 bases and J lost 4, with 13 bases in between. DNA of the CDR3: TGTGCCAGCACCACTGGAGTCATCTATGGCTACACCTTC. The encoded protein is CASTTGVIYGYTF. Full variable domain (remainder filled in from reference TRBV5-8 and TRBJ1-2): EAGVTQSPTHLIKTRGQQATLRCSPISGHTSVYWYQQALGLGLQFLLWYDEGEERNRGNFPPRFSGRQFPNYSSELNVNALELEDSALYLCASTTGVIYGYTFGSGTRLTVV.

This clone was seen once. This chain links TRBV27 with TRBJ1-1; D unclear. The germline V gene encodes CDR1 MNHEY and CDR2 SMNVEV (reference sequence). CDR3 size: 15 residues. Trimming took 6 bases from V and 5 from J, leaving 19 bases between them. The CDR3 sequence: CASSPGLGFGTEAFF. CDR3 nucleotides: TGTGCCAGCAGCCCTGGGTTAGGTTTCGGGACTGAAGCTTTCTTT.

The chain couples TRBV11-3 to TRBJ2-1, with TRBD2 identical over 9 bases. The V segment lost 5 bases and the J segment 7 bases; nucleotides outside the gene matches: 12. CDR1 is SGHNT, CDR2 YENEEA, per germline. CDR3 length equals 16 residues. CDR3 amino acids: CASSPSPASGENEQFF. The CDR3 DNA reads TGTGCCAGCAGCCCATCCCCGGCTAGCGGGGAAAATGAGCAGTTCTTC.

The chain couples TRBV18 to TRBJ2-5, with D unclear. Trimming took 3 bases from V and 1 from J, leaving 6 bases between them. CDR1 is KGHSH and CDR2 is LQKENI in the germline V gene. The CDR3 totals 13 residues. In DNA form, the CDR3 reads TGTGCCAGCTCACCGAGACTCCAAGAGACCCAGTACTTC. This encodes CASSPRLQETQYF.

The V call is TRBV6-5, the J call TRBJ1-1, with D possibly matching TRBD1 (5 bases). The germline V and J ends were trimmed by 0 bases and 3 bases, with 11 bases remaining between them. This CDR3 contains 15 residues. Germline V gene data show CDR1 as MNHEY and CDR2 as SVGAGI. The chain's CDR3 is CASSYSIQADTEAFF. As DNA, the CDR3 is TGTGCCAGCAGTTACTCGATACAGGCTGACACTGAAGCTTTCTTT.

The chain recombines TRBV6-2 or TRBV6-3 with TRBJ1-1; D remains ambiguous. V lost 0 bases and J 4 bases, leaving 12 bases between the germline ends. The germline gives CDR1 MNHEY, CDR2 SVGEGT. This CDR3 comprises 15 residues. CDR3 in amino acids: CASSYSSLTGTEAFF. The DNA of the CDR3 is TGTGCCAGCAGTTACTCGAGCCTTACGGGCACTGAAGCTTTCTTT.